A selection of T cell receptor beta chains follows, all from one sample in a study of blood T cell repertoires in COVID-19. Libraries were prepared by immunoSEQ multiplex PCR; TCRdb keeps only in-frame clonotypes and omits some of them. Among roughly 330,000 clones listed, around 87% were seen once. Sequencing input: PBMCs or T cells enriched from blood (not recorded which). The receptor set was obtained from a woman in her twenties or thirties who had recovered from COVID-19. Both conserved end residues are part of each CDR3. D genes are given only for firm matches. Clone size is shown for a subset of rows, as once, few, many or a class of expanded clone.

D gene | J gene | clone size | V gene | CDR3 protein | CDR3 DNA
TRBD1 | TRBJ2-2 | NA | TRBV5-1 | CASSFTGGRITGELFF | TGCGCCAGCAGCTTTACAGGGGGCCGTATCACCGGGGAGCTGTTTTTT
TRBD2 | TRBJ2-7 | NA | TRBV19 | CASSSPGSGYYEQYF | TGTGCCAGTAGTTCCCCGGGTAGCGGGTACTACGAGCAGTACTTC
TRBD2 | TRBJ2-3 | NA | TRBV5-1 | CASSFLAGGTDTQYF | TGCGCCAGCAGCTTCCTAGCGGGGGGCACAGATACGCAGTATTTT
TRBD1 | TRBJ2-1 | NA | TRBV4-2 | CASSQPQGSPFF | TGTGCCAGCAGCCAACCACAGGGGAGTCCCTTCTTC
NA | TRBJ1-3 | NA | TRBV28 | CASSLEFAAGRNTIYF | TGTGCCAGCAGTTTAGAGTTCGCGGCCGGTCGAAACACCATATATTTT
NA | TRBJ2-2 | NA | TRBV6-5 | CAGGGGELFF | TGTGCCGGGGGCGGCGGGGAGCTGTTTTTT
NA | TRBJ1-2 | NA | TRBV19 | CASSQGIRKVNGYTF | TGTGCCAGTAGCCAGGGGATCAGGAAGGTCAATGGCTACACCTTC
TRBD1 | TRBJ1-2 | NA | TRBV30 | CAWSVGGTGGDYGYTF | TGTGCCTGGAGTGTAGGGGGGACAGGGGGCGACTATGGCTACACCTTC
TRBD1 | TRBJ1-5 | NA | TRBV3-1/TRBV3-2 | CASSQESGGEGPQHF | TGTGCCAGCAGCCAAGAATCAGGGGGCGAGGGGCCCCAGCATTTT
NA | TRBJ1-3 | few | TRBV7-2 | CASSLGGGDTIYF | TGTGCCAGCAGCTTAGGTGGGGGGGACACCATATATTTT